The clone carrying this T cell receptor beta chain was seen only once. The antigen remains unidentified. The sample comes from a study of shared clonotypes between healthy human individuals. Study-wide results and limits: Memory subsets had estimated richness that was generally smaller than that of naive subsets. Lower generation probabilities were found for non-shared clonotypes than for those shared by all four donors.

Genomic DNA per cell subset filled all wells of several immunoSEQ plates. Using immunoSEQ multiplex PCR, the repertoire was profiled, and TCRdb retains in-frame clones only, with some absent. The sample contains around 340,000 clones, around 67% of which appear only once. The sample comprised memory CD4+ T cells sorted from blood. Indicated subset: CD45RA-negative fraction. The sequence derives from a man younger than 40 in good health.

The CDR3 bases are TGTGCCAGCAGCGTGAGGAGTTTCGCCGAGCAGTACTTC. Protein product: CASSVRSFAEQYF. The V and J genes are TRBV5-8 and TRBJ2-7; D remains unclear. This CDR3 is 13 amino acids long. Germline CDR1 reads SGHTS; CDR2 reads YDEGEE. V was trimmed by 4 bases and J by 6 bases, leaving 14 bases between them.